This T cell receptor (beta chain) was sequenced during a study of blood T cell repertoires in COVID-19. Clones were read by immunoSEQ multiplex PCR, and TCRdb kept only the in-frame ones, dropping some. The sample consists of approximately 260,000 clones, over 80% of them appearing once. CDR1 and CDR2 from the germline V gene are MGHRA and YSYEKL. Trimming shortened V by 5 bases and J by 0 bases, and 7 bases separated the two germline ends. CDR3 size: 13 residues. The sequence derives from a woman in her late teens or twenties who had recovered from COVID-19. The V and J genes are TRBV4-1 and TRBJ1-1, with unresolved D. The sequenced sample was PBMCs or T cells enriched from blood (not recorded which). This CDR3 reads CASSEGMNTEAFF. CDR3 coding DNA: TGCGCCAGCAGCGAGGGTATGAACACTGAAGCTTTCTTT.